Listed below are T cell receptor beta chains from one sample, sequenced in a study of blood T cell repertoires in COVID-19. Assay: immunoSEQ multiplex PCR; the TCRdb copy retains only in-frame clones and omits some. The sample includes some 270,000 clones, 89% of them seen just once. The source material was PBMCs or T cells enriched from blood (not recorded which). The receptors originated from a woman aged 40 to 50 who had recovered from COVID-19. Both conserved end residues are part of each CDR3. Each record gives: clone size, D gene, V gene, J gene, CDR3 DNA, CDR3 protein. The D gene is left open where the match is weak. A clone size is listed for some rows: how often the clone was seen (once, few, many), or a class if it is expanded.

abundance: -; d_gene: TRBD1; v_gene: TRBV9; j_gene: TRBJ1-1; CDR3nt: TGTGCCAGCAGCCCTTGGACAGGGCATACTGAAGCTTTCTTT; CDR3aa: CASSPWTGHTEAFF
abundance: few; d_gene: -; v_gene: TRBV5-1; j_gene: TRBJ2-3; CDR3nt: TGCGCCAGCAGCTTACAGGTCACGGCAGATACGCAGTATTTT; CDR3aa: CASSLQVTADTQYF
abundance: once; d_gene: TRBD1; v_gene: TRBV2; j_gene: TRBJ2-3; CDR3nt: TGTGCCAGCAGGACAGGGGATGATACGCAGTATTTT; CDR3aa: CASRTGDDTQYF
abundance: -; d_gene: -; v_gene: TRBV18; j_gene: TRBJ2-5; CDR3nt: TGTGCCAGCTCACCACATAGACAAGAGACCCAGTACTTC; CDR3aa: CASSPHRQETQYF
abundance: -; d_gene: TRBD2; v_gene: TRBV2; j_gene: TRBJ2-3; CDR3nt: TGTGCCAGCAATTTGGGACTAGGGACCACAGATACGCAGTATTTT; CDR3aa: CASNLGLGTTDTQYF
abundance: -; d_gene: TRBD2; v_gene: TRBV27; j_gene: TRBJ2-1; CDR3nt: TGTGCCAGCACCCTAACCCTAGCGGGAGGGAGAGGGGAGCAGTTCTTC; CDR3aa: CASTLTLAGGRGEQFF
abundance: once; d_gene: -; v_gene: TRBV7-2; j_gene: TRBJ2-3; CDR3nt: TGTGCCAGCAGCTATTCGGGACTCAGCACAGATACGCAGTATTTT; CDR3aa: CASSYSGLSTDTQYF
abundance: -; d_gene: -; v_gene: TRBV5-6; j_gene: TRBJ1-1; CDR3nt: TGTGCCAGCAGCTTGGATCTGGGGGCTCGATTGACTGAAGCTTTCTTT; CDR3aa: CASSLDLGARLTEAFF
abundance: -; d_gene: -; v_gene: TRBV4-1; j_gene: TRBJ2-7; CDR3nt: TGCGCCAGCAGCCAAGATCTCCCGGACGGAGGCCCCCACGAGCAGTACTTC; CDR3aa: CASSQDLPDGGPHEQYF
abundance: -; d_gene: TRBD2; v_gene: TRBV5-1; j_gene: TRBJ2-5; CDR3nt: TGCGCCAGCAGCCTTATCCCGGGACTAGCGGTACAAGAGACCCAGTACTTC; CDR3aa: CASSLIPGLAVQETQYF
abundance: -; d_gene: -; v_gene: TRBV9; j_gene: TRBJ1-2; CDR3nt: TGTGCCAGCAGCGTAGGAGTCGGAGCTAACTATGGCTACACCTTC; CDR3aa: CASSVGVGANYGYTF
abundance: -; d_gene: -; v_gene: TRBV5-6; j_gene: TRBJ1-1; CDR3nt: TGTGCCAGCAGCTTGGCCAGACGGGGAATGGAAGCTTTCTTT; CDR3aa: CASSLARRGMEAFF
abundance: -; d_gene: -; v_gene: TRBV4-3; j_gene: TRBJ2-1; CDR3nt: TGCGCCAGCAGCCAACGTTCTTCACGGGATGAGCAGTTCTTC; CDR3aa: CASSQRSSRDEQFF
abundance: few; d_gene: -; v_gene: TRBV27; j_gene: TRBJ1-5; CDR3nt: TGTGCCACCACAAAGGAGGGGAGCAATCAGCCCCAGCATTTT; CDR3aa: CATTKEGSNQPQHF
abundance: -; d_gene: -; v_gene: TRBV15; j_gene: TRBJ2-7; CDR3nt: TGTGCCACCAGCAGGGACAAGACCTACGAGCAGTACTTC; CDR3aa: CATSRDKTYEQYF
abundance: -; d_gene: TRBD2; v_gene: TRBV7-6; j_gene: TRBJ2-5; CDR3nt: TGTGCCAGCAGCAAGAGGGAGGAGCGGGGGGGCCGGGAGACCCAGTACTTC; CDR3aa: CASSKREERGGRETQYF
abundance: -; d_gene: -; v_gene: TRBV6-5; j_gene: TRBJ1-5; CDR3nt: TGTGCCAGCTCGTTACCAGGCCAGCCCCAGCATTTT; CDR3aa: CASSLPGQPQHF
abundance: -; d_gene: TRBD2; v_gene: TRBV5-1; j_gene: TRBJ2-4; CDR3nt: TGCGCCAGCAGCTTGGGAAGCGGGACCGGTAAAGACATTCAGTACTTC; CDR3aa: CASSLGSGTGKDIQYF
abundance: few; d_gene: -; v_gene: TRBV18; j_gene: TRBJ2-2; CDR3nt: TGTGCCAGCTCACCACTCCGTTCTACCGGGGAGCTGTTTTTT; CDR3aa: CASSPLRSTGELFF
abundance: -; d_gene: -; v_gene: TRBV5-1; j_gene: TRBJ1-3; CDR3nt: TGCGCCAGCAGCCGCGATGCAGGGGTTGCGGGAAACACCATATATTTT; CDR3aa: CASSRDAGVAGNTIYF
abundance: -; d_gene: TRBD2; v_gene: TRBV12-5; j_gene: TRBJ2-6; CDR3nt: TGTGCTAGTGGTTCGCTCTCGGGGGGGGAAGGAGCCAACGTCCTGACTTTC; CDR3aa: CASGSLSGGEGANVLTF
abundance: -; d_gene: -; v_gene: TRBV5-8; j_gene: TRBJ1-1; CDR3nt: TGTGCCAGCAGCTTGGCGACTGAAGCTTTCTTT; CDR3aa: CASSLATEAFF
abundance: -; d_gene: -; v_gene: TRBV10-3; j_gene: TRBJ2-1; CDR3nt: TGTGCCATCAGTGGCGGGGGCCCAAACAATGAGCAGTTCTTC; CDR3aa: CAISGGGPNNEQFF
abundance: once; d_gene: -; v_gene: TRBV12-3/TRBV12-4; j_gene: TRBJ1-1; CDR3nt: TGTGCCAGCAGTTCCGACAGGCACACTGAAGCTTTCTTT; CDR3aa: CASSSDRHTEAFF
abundance: few; d_gene: TRBD1; v_gene: TRBV6-5; j_gene: TRBJ2-7; CDR3nt: TGTGCCAGCAGCGACCGGGACAGAGTTACCTACGAGCAGTACTTC; CDR3aa: CASSDRDRVTYEQYF
abundance: once; d_gene: -; v_gene: TRBV5-1; j_gene: TRBJ1-1; CDR3nt: TGCGCCAGCAGCTTGGCCGGGGGGGCGAGGGGCACTGAAGCTTTCTTT; CDR3aa: CASSLAGGARGTEAFF
abundance: few; d_gene: TRBD1; v_gene: TRBV6-5; j_gene: TRBJ2-7; CDR3nt: TGTGCCAGCAAAGAGGGGACAGGGGACTACGAGCAGTACTTC; CDR3aa: CASKEGTGDYEQYF